This T cell receptor (beta chain) was identified in a study of blood T cell repertoires in COVID-19 (dated by TCRdb to the early 2020s). In terms of the full investigation: Collaborator samples came from the United States, Italy and Spain and covered acute and convalescent phases of COVID-19. The material from the prospective study consisted of cDNA or gDNA derived from T cells, B-cell-depleted T cells, or PBMCs. Subjects who had been exposed to COVID-19, were actively infected with it, or had recovered from it provided the deeply sampled blood TCRbeta repertoires that made up the dataset. A freely available public database, intended as a resource for researchers studying the immune response to SARS-CoV-2, is where the repertoires were released. Samples came from the ongoing ImmuneRACE study (first 160 participants) plus 1,254 subjects from 6 global collaborators. Where available, HLA class I and class II types were obtained from metadata supplied by the sample provider rather than from assay-based typing. A de-identified subject ID, COVID-19 status, age in years and sex were almost always included in the sample metadata.

The germline V gene yields SGDLS for CDR1 and YYNGEE for CDR2. The trim is 4 bases for V and 3 bases for J, with a gap of 13 bases between the germline ends. The CDR3 runs 14 residues from the cysteine to the phenylalanine. This entry keeps only the CDR3 DNA: 42 bases, framed from base 1. Participants in the prospective study were enrolled through a virtual design, were aged roughly 18 to 100 years, and lived in 24 United States geographic areas. To assign participants to cohorts, the prospective study relied on clinical history that participants themselves reported in a screening survey and a study questionnaire. Mobile phlebotomists in the prospective study collected whole blood, serum and a nasopharyngeal or oropharyngeal swab from every participant. Additional blood draws and questionnaires over an approximately 2-month period could optionally be provided by prospective study participants. Before DNA extraction, prospective study blood samples were shipped either frozen or at room temperature.

Overall study outcomes, separate from this receptor: The amount of clinical and demographic metadata varied by source and participant and was provided uncurated.

About this clone itself: What antigen it recognizes has not been identified. Per-nucleotide qualities are absent, and no much larger clonotype sits a single base away.

The immunoSEQ Assay, a bias-controlled multiplex PCR, was used to amplify TCRbeta CDR3 regions from genomic DNA. Concerning the study's data processing: The number of nucleated cells in each sample was estimated from the amplification of reference gene primers within the assay. Sequence reads were collapsed and filtered to measure the absolute abundance of every unique TCRbeta CDR3 rearrangement. Productive Simpson clonality was computed per sample as the square root of Simpson's diversity index over productive rearrangements. TCRdb provides this immuneACCESS table in a form limited to in-frame rearrangements. Some clones are lacking; in checked studies, under half of them reflect an unresolved V gene, and why the rest are absent is not known. The DNA was the basis for D and trimming; V, J and clone size are from that table. The sample contains under 400,000 clones, 65% to 90% of them found a single time. Jointly, the top ten make up approximately 4% of the sample.

Sequencing input: PBMCs or T cells enriched from blood (not recorded which). The origin of this receptor is a woman in her thirties or forties with acute COVID-19. The V and J segments used are TRBV9 and TRBJ1-1, and TRBD1 may be the D gene, going by 5 matching bases. The CDR3 has the sequence CASSPRQRDTEAFF. In nucleotide form, the sequence is TGTGCCAGCAGCCCGCGACAGCGCGACACTGAAGCTTTCTTT.